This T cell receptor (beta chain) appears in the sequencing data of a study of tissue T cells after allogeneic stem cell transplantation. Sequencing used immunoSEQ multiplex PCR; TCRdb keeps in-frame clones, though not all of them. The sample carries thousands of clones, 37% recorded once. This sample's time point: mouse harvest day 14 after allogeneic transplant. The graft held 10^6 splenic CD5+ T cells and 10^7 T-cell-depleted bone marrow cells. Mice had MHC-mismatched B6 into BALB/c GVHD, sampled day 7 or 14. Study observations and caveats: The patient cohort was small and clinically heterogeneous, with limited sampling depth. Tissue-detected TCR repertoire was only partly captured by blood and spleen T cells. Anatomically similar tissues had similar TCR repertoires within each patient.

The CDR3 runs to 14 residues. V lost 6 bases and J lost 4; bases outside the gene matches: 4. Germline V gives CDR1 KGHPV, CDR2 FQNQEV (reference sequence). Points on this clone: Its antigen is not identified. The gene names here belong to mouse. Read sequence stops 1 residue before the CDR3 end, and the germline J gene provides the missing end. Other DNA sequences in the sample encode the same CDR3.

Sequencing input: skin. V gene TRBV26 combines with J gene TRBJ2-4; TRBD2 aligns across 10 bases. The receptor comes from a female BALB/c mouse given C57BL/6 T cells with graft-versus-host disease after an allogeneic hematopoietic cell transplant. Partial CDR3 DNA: TGTGCCAGCAGCCCCACTGGGGGGGAAAACACCTTGTAC. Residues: CASSPTGGENTLY. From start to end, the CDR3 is CASSPTGGENTLYF.